The clone carrying this TCR beta chain was observed a handful of times. Its antigen remains unknown. The data were taken from a study of T cell repertoires in cytomegalovirus infection. TCRdb called the reads again in MiXCR, with one record for every CDR3 protein. The sample consists of 700,000 to 850,000 distinct CDR3 sequences, around a third of them appearing once. Germline V gene lookup returns CDR1 SGDLS and CDR2 YYNGEE. This CDR3 comprises 15 residues. V lost 0 bases to trimming and J lost 4 bases, with 12 bases between them. Study-level points and caveats: Cumulative frequency (of public TCR beta family members) identified carriers of CMV plus the relevant HLA. CMV-specific TCR beta clonotypes restricted by HLA-C were the ones dominating the ex vivo response.

The chain couples TRBV9 to TRBJ2-3, with D hard to call. Sequenced here: cultured CD8+ T cells from PBMCs, sampled from culture after CMV antigen stimulation. This TCR derives from a human donor in good health (CMV status not recorded). Some clones in this sample may be carry-over from other donors' samples. The CDR3 reads CASSVAGLSPDTQYF. The CDR3 nucleotides are TGTGCCAGCAGCGTAGCTGGCCTTTCCCCAGATACGCAGTATTTT.